The 11 T cell receptor beta chains below all came from one sample that was sequenced in a study of OX40 agonist ivuxolimab in advanced cancers. Clones were sequenced by immunoSEQ multiplex PCR, and TCRdb holds only the in-frame ones, with some missing. The sample records about 24,000 clones, roughly 80% being singletons. This material consisted of CD4+ or CD8+ T cells sorted from blood, taken in a trial of the OX40 agonist ivuxolimab. Receptor source: an adult with an advanced solid tumor such as melanoma, head and neck, liver or kidney cancer.

The chain is built from TRBV5-4 and TRBJ1-6, with 7 bases aligning to TRBD1. V lost 4 bases and J lost 4; bases outside the gene matches: 8. From germline, CDR1 is SGHNT and CDR2 YYREEE (reference sequence). CDR3 length equals 16 residues. The DNA for the CDR3 is TGTGCCAGCAGCCAAGGGGGCGGAGCGTATAATTCACCCCTCCACTTT. Its translation is CASSQGGGAYNSPLHF. Full variable domain (rest looked up from reference TRBV5-4 and TRBJ1-6): ETGVTQSPTHLIKTRGQQVTLRCSSQSGHNTVSWYQQALGQGPQFIFQYYREEENGRGNFPPRFSGLQFPNYSSELNVNALELDDSALYLCASSQGGGAYNSPLHFGNGTRLTVT.

J is TRBJ1-6 and V is TRBV30; TRBD1 might be the D (5 bases). The length of the CDR3 is 13 residues. Germline V gene data show CDR1 as GTSNPN and CDR2 as SVGIG (reference sequence). Trimming pared 2 bases from V and 7 bases from J, leaving 9 bases between. The CDR3 DNA is TGTGCCTGGAGTCCGGACAACAATTCACCCCTCCACTTT. Protein sequence: CAWSPDNNSPLHF.

This clone was detected a few times. CDR3 sequence reads: CAWRDWTASYEQYF. The DNA of the CDR3 is TGTGCCTGGAGGGATTGGACAGCCTCCTACGAGCAGTACTTC. The chain combines TRBV30 with TRBJ2-7, with D possibly TRBD1 on 6 matching bases. The V end was cut by 3 bases, the J end by 0 bases, with 12 bases between. Germline-derived CDR1 and CDR2 are GTSNPN and SVGIG (reference sequence). The CDR3 is made up of 14 amino acids.

This clone occurred a few times. The chain joins TRBV5-1 to TRBJ1-4; tentatively, D is TRBD1 (6 bases). Trimming took 4 bases from V and 0 from J, leaving 10 bases between them. This CDR3 is built from 15 residues. Germline V gene lookup returns CDR1 SGHRS and CDR2 YFSETQ. The CDR3 DNA sequence: TGCGCCAGCAGCAAAGGGACACCAACTAATGAAAAACTGTTTTTT. Its protein product is CASSKGTPTNEKLFF.

This sequence joins TRBV6-1 and TRBJ2-6; 8 positions match TRBD2. CDR1 and CDR2 (germline): MNHNS, SASEGT. V lost 4 bases, J lost 2 bases, and 7 bases stayed unmatched. The CDR3 runs 17 residues. The CDR3 coding sequence is TGTGCCAGCAGTGGCCGGGGGGGGGCTGCTGGGGCCAACGTCCTGACTTTC. Translated, it gives CASSGRGGAAGANVLTF.

The chain links TRBV19 to TRBJ1-1; D might be TRBD1 (6 bases). Germline CDR1 and CDR2: LNHDA and SQIVND (reference sequence). The V and J ends lost 5 bases and 5 bases respectively, with 18 bases between them. The CDR3 is made up of 15 amino acids. The CDR3 nucleotides are TGTGCCAGTAGTCGCAGTGGGGGCTCGGATACTGAAGCTTTCTTT. Its protein is CASSRSGGSDTEAFF.

The chain carries TRBV11-3 and TRBJ2-2; a possible D gene is TRBD1 (5 bases). Trimming removed 4 bases from V and 6 bases from J, with 6 bases in between. The V gene's germline CDR1 is SGHNT and CDR2 YENEEA. The CDR3 loop spans 12 amino acids. The CDR3 protein is CASSSRAGELFF. The CDR3 region has the DNA TGTGCCAGCAGCTCCAGGGCCGGGGAGCTGTTTTTT.

This rearrangement joins TRBV29-1 to TRBJ1-2; tentatively, D is TRBD1 (5 bases). Germline lookup yields CDR1 SQVTM and CDR2 ANQGSEA. The CDR3 consists of 13 residues. V gave up 3 bases and J gave up 8 bases, with 16 bases separating them. Here the CDR3 reads CSVEIPQGDGYTF. The DNA for the CDR3 is TGCAGCGTTGAGATACCCCAGGGCGACGGCTACACCTTC.

The rearrangement uses TRBV29-1 and TRBJ2-1; no firm D call. Per germline, CDR1 SQVTM and CDR2 ANQGSEA. This CDR3 contains 13 residues. Trimming removed 6 bases from V and 2 bases from J, with 11 bases in between. The CDR3 DNA follows: TGCAGCGTCCGGCTACTCACCTACAATGAGCAGTTCTTC. It yields the protein CSVRLLTYNEQFF.

The J gene is TRBJ1-5, the V gene TRBV2, with D possibly matching TRBD1 (6 bases). The V end was cut by 4 bases, the J end by 2 bases, with 21 bases between. The CDR3 spans 18 residues. Germline assignment: CDR1 SNHLY and CDR2 FYNNEI. This chain's CDR3 is CASSGKERGGLGNQPQHF. Here the CDR3 DNA reads TGTGCCAGCAGTGGGAAAGAAAGGGGGGGGCTAGGCAATCAGCCCCAGCATTTT.

The chain carries TRBV30 and TRBJ1-6; the D is unclear. Trimming pared 1 base from V and 9 bases from J, leaving 10 bases between. The CDR3 runs 13 residues. Germline CDR1 is GTSNPN and CDR2 is SVGIG (reference sequence). The CDR3 nucleotides are TGTGCCTGGAGTGGGGGTTTCGGTTCACCCCTCCACTTT. Protein sequence: CAWSGGFGSPLHF.